A single sample gave rise to the 13 T cell receptor beta chains below, sequenced in a study of blood T cell repertoires in COVID-19. TCRdb keeps only in-frame clones here, not all; method: immunoSEQ multiplex PCR. Of around 200,000 clones listed, roughly 87% are singletons. Specimen: PBMCs or T cells enriched from blood (not recorded which). Receptor source: a woman in her 40s with acute COVID-19.

The J gene is TRBJ2-3, the V gene TRBV5-8; 7 nucleotides line up with TRBD2. J lost 1 base, V lost 0 bases, and 8 bases had no gene match. This CDR3 spans 17 amino acids. Germline V gene lookup returns CDR1 SGHTS and CDR2 YDEGEE. CDR3 protein: CASSLAVAGWGTDTQYF. The CDR3 DNA is TGTGCCAGCAGCTTGGCTGTAGCGGGCTGGGGCACAGATACGCAGTATTTT.

V is TRBV5-5 and J is TRBJ1-5; D perhaps matches TRBD1 (5 bases). The CDR3 extends over 16 amino acids. CDR1 and CDR2 from the germline V gene are SGHKS and YYEKEE (reference sequence). V lost 4 bases to trimming and J lost 0 bases, with 14 bases between them. CDR3 protein: CASSPTGSFSNQPQHF. The CDR3 DNA reads TGTGCCAGCAGCCCTACAGGTTCTTTTAGCAATCAGCCCCAGCATTTT.

The chain links TRBV5-1 to TRBJ2-3; a possible D gene is TRBD1 (5 bases). V lost 1 base and J lost 2, with 8 bases in between. The germline V gene has CDR1 SGHRS and CDR2 YFSETQ. This CDR3 spans 14 amino acids. CDR3 bases: TGCGCCAGCAGCTTGTGGACAAACACAGATACGCAGTATTTT. Its translation: CASSLWTNTDTQYF. The full variable domain, with the rest looked up from reference TRBV5-1 and TRBJ2-3, is KAGVTQTPRYLIKTRGQQVTLSCSPISGHRSVSWYQQTPGQGLQFLFEYFSETQRNKGNFPGRFSGRQFSNSRSEMNVSTLELGDSALYLCASSLWTNTDTQYFGPGTRLTVL.

This rearrangement joins TRBV29-1 to TRBJ2-7; D is uncertain. Trimming cost V 6 bases and J 6 bases, with 15 bases left between them. Looked up from germline, CDR1 is SQVTM and CDR2 is ANQGSEA. The CDR3 has 12 amino acids. This chain's CDR3 is CSVGFIRGEQYF. In nucleotides, the CDR3 is TGCAGCGTCGGGTTTATTAGAGGCGAGCAGTACTTC.

This chain joins TRBV7-2 and TRBJ2-5; 8 nucleotides agree with TRBD2. This CDR3 has 16 amino acids. After removal of 5 bases from V and 3 bases from J, the junction contained 11 bases not matched to a gene. CDR1 SGHTA and CDR2 FQGNSA come from the germline V gene. The CDR3: CASSPGAGEGEETQYF. DNA for the CDR3: TGTGCCAGCAGCCCGGGAGCGGGAGAAGGGGAAGAGACCCAGTACTTC.

This chain connects TRBV7-9 to TRBJ2-1; 9 nucleotides match TRBD2. The CDR3 is made up of 18 amino acids. CDR1 and CDR2 (germline): SEHNR, FQNEAQ (reference sequence). The V segment lost 6 bases and the J segment 1 base; nucleotides outside the gene matches: 13. The CDR3 sequence is CASSGTSTLGGSYNEQFF. The DNA of the CDR3 is TGTGCCAGCAGTGGGACTAGCACTTTAGGTGGGTCCTACAATGAGCAGTTCTTC.

The chain couples TRBV9 to TRBJ1-1; TRBD1 agrees at 10 bases. With 3 bases clipped from V and 5 bases from J, the junction kept 4 bases outside the gene matches. This CDR3 is 14 amino acids long. Per the germline V gene, CDR1 is SGDLS and CDR2 is YYNGEE. Here the CDR3 reads CASSARTGGTEAFF. CDR3 bases: TGTGCCAGCAGCGCCAGGACAGGGGGTACTGAAGCTTTCTTT.

This chain uses TRBV29-1 with TRBJ1-1; tentatively, D is TRBD1 (5 bases). CDR1 is SQVTM, CDR2 ANQGSEA, per germline. The V and J ends lost 7 bases and 1 base respectively, with 10 bases between them. The length of the CDR3 is 12 residues. The CDR3 DNA sequence: TGCAGCGGGACCCAGGGGAACACTGAAGCTTTCTTT. Protein sequence: CSGTQGNTEAFF.

The chain employs TRBV2 and TRBJ2-1; 10 bases are shared with TRBD2. CDR3 size: 14 residues. V dropped 1 base and J dropped 14; count of bases not matched to a gene: 8. The germline gives CDR1 SNHLY, CDR2 FYNNEI. The chain's CDR3 is CASSEGLAGKGKFF. The CDR3 DNA is TGTGCCAGCAGTGAAGGACTAGCGGGTAAGGGAAAGTTCTTC.

V usage is TRBV5-1 and J usage is TRBJ1-4; 8 bases are shared with TRBD1. V dropped 5 bases and J dropped 12; count of bases not matched to a gene: 9. CDR1 is SGHRS, CDR2 YFSETQ, per germline. This CDR3 has 13 residues. CDR3 sequence reads: CASSFAGGEELFF. CDR3 coding DNA: TGCGCCAGCAGTTTTGCAGGGGGCGAGGAACTGTTTTTT.

CDR3 DNA sequence: TGTGCCAGCAGCTTGGTAGCAGGCACAGATACGCAGTATTTT. Protein product: CASSLVAGTDTQYF. The rearrangement uses TRBV5-4 and TRBJ2-3; no reliable D call. The germline gives CDR1 SGHNT, CDR2 YYREEE (reference sequence). CDR3 length: 14 amino acids. V shed 0 bases and J shed 1 base, with 6 bases lying between them.

The rearrangement uses TRBV28 and TRBJ1-2, with D maybe TRBD1 (5 bases). Looked up from germline, CDR1 is MDHEN and CDR2 is SYDVKM. The CDR3 runs to 14 residues. Trimming took off 2 bases at V and 4 bases at J, with 11 bases between the two ends. This CDR3 reads CASSLQSRGYGYTF. The CDR3 DNA reads as TGTGCCAGCAGTTTACAGTCTAGGGGCTATGGCTACACCTTC.

The chain has TRBV29-1 and TRBJ2-1, with 14 bases aligning to TRBD2. The junction had 4 bases not matched to a gene; V was cut back by 6 bases and J by 6 bases. The CDR3 is 14 amino acids. CDR1 is SQVTM, CDR2 ANQGSEA, per germline. The CDR3 protein is CSVRTSGRFNEQFF. The CDR3 DNA sequence: TGCAGCGTAAGGACTAGCGGGAGGTTCAATGAGCAGTTCTTC.